This TCR beta chain stems from a study of blood T cell repertoires in COVID-19. This clone was observed a few times. Germline-derived CDR1 and CDR2 are LGHDT and YNNKEL (reference sequence). The trim removed 4 bases at V and 5 bases at J, leaving 6 bases unmatched. The CDR3 contains 14 residues. Residents of 24 US areas, aged about 18 to 89 years, made up the participants. Cohorts were based on clinical histories the participants reported. Two consecutive negative NP/OP PCR tests, clearance, or resolved symptoms defined Cohort 3 recovery. Per the original data handling: It was from reference gene primer amplification that nucleated cell counts were estimated. Data came from immunoSEQ multiplex PCR; TCRdb stores just in-frame clones and leaves some out. V, J and clone size were drawn from that table, and D and trimming were deduced from the DNA. Here the sample spans 280,000 or so clones, around 88% being singletons.

What was sequenced was PBMCs or T cells enriched from blood (not recorded which). V is TRBV3-1 (or the pseudogene TRBV3-2) and J is TRBJ2-7, with 9 bases that match TRBD1. This receptor was obtained from a middle-aged woman who had recovered from COVID-19. The CDR3 nucleotides read TGTGCCAGCAGCCGAGGACAGGGGACAAACGAGCAGTACTTC. Encoded protein: CASSRGQGTNEQYF.